These T cell receptor beta chains were read from a single sample in a study of neurological immune-mediated disorders. TCRdb re-derived calls from the 5' RACE reads in MiXCR, one entry per CDR3 protein. The sample lists 25,000 to 30,000 distinct CDR3 sequences, approximately 16% occurring once. Sequenced: CD4+ T cells from blood. The receptors here all came from a female donor with HTLV-1-associated myelopathy (HAM/TSP). Each CDR3 is given with its conserved first and last residue. The D gene is left open where the match is weak. Expanded clones are given a class, and other clones once, few, many or no size at all.

cdr3_length,j_call,d_call,clone_size,v_call,cdr3_aa,cdr3_nt
13,TRBJ1-5,-,many,TRBV7-2,CASSLGRNQPQHF,TGTGCCAGCAGCTTAGGGCGGAATCAGCCCCAGCATTTT
13,TRBJ2-1,-,many,TRBV24-1,CATEGEGPDEQFF,TGTGCCACCGAGGGGGAGGGCCCGGATGAGCAGTTCTTC
14,TRBJ2-3,-,many,TRBV6-5,CASSSEGEEDTQYF,TGTGCCAGCAGTTCGGAGGGTGAGGAAGATACGCAGTATTTT
15,TRBJ1-5,TRBD1,many,TRBV7-2,CASSQTGDSNQPQHF,TGTGCCAGCAGCCAGACAGGGGATAGCAATCAGCCCCAGCATTTT
13,TRBJ1-1,-,-,TRBV20-1,CSAKENPSREAFF,TGCAGTGCTAAAGAAAACCCCTCTCGTGAAGCTTTCTTT
12,TRBJ1-5,-,many,TRBV12-3/TRBV12-4,CASSSGNQPQHF,TGTGCCAGCAGTTCCGGTAATCAGCCCCAGCATTTT
18,TRBJ2-3,TRBD2,many,TRBV6-2/TRBV6-3,CASSYSMAGGAAGDTQYF,TGTGCCAGCAGTTACTCGATGGCCGGGGGGGCCGCCGGGGATACGCAGTATTTT
14,TRBJ2-5,-,many,TRBV28,CASSLSGTGETQYF,TGTGCCAGCAGTTTATCAGGGACTGGGGAGACCCAGTACTTC
15,TRBJ1-5,TRBD1,medium-sized,TRBV24-1,CATPDSRGEDQPQHF,TGTGCCACCCCCGATTCCAGGGGGGAGGATCAGCCCCAGCATTTT
12,TRBJ2-3,-,many,TRBV7-3,CASSPGADTQYF,TGTGCCAGCAGCCCAGGGGCAGATACGCAGTATTTT
15,TRBJ1-2,TRBD1,many,TRBV6-2/TRBV6-3,CASSLILDRGYGYTF,TGTGCCAGCAGTCTCATCCTGGACAGGGGGTATGGCTACACCTTC
17,TRBJ2-1,TRBD1,many,TRBV7-8,CASSFIIRDRPYNEQFF,TGTGCCAGCAGCTTTATAATACGGGACAGGCCCTACAATGAGCAGTTCTTC
14,TRBJ1-2,TRBD1,many,TRBV3-1,CASSQGGTGVGYTF,TGTGCCAGCAGCCAAGGGGGGACAGGGGTTGGCTACACCTTC
11,TRBJ2-5,-,many,TRBV7-2,CASGWQETQYF,TGTGCCTCGGGATGGCAAGAGACCCAGTACTTC
13,TRBJ2-5,-,medium-sized,TRBV29-1,CSVESRVQETQYF,TGCAGCGTTGAAAGCCGAGTCCAAGAGACCCAGTACTTC
15,TRBJ2-7,TRBD2,many,TRBV10-3,CAISPGLAGTYEQYF,TGTGCCATCAGTCCGGGACTAGCGGGAACGTACGAGCAGTACTTC